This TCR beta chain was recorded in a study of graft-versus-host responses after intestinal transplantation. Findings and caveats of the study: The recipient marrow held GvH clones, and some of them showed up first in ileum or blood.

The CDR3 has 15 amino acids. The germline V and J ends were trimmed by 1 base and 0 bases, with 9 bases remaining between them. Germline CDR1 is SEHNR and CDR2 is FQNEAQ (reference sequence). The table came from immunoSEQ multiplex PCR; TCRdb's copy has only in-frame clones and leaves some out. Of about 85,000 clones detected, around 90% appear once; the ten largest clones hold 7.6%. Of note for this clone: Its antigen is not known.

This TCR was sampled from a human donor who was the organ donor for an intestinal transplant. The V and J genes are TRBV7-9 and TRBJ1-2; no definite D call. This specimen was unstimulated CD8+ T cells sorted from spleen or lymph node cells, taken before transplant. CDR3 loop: CASSLGPRANYGYTF. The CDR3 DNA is TGTGCCAGCAGCTTAGGTCCTAGGGCTAACTATGGCTACACCTTC.